Listed here is a single T cell receptor beta chain. Its target antigen remains unknown. Nothing much larger sits one base from this clone, and base qualities are not available. The sample comes from a study of blood T cell repertoires in COVID-19 (dated by TCRdb to 2018 to 2020). As for the study more broadly: Samples from collaborators originated in the United States, Italy and Spain and spanned both the acute and convalescent phases of COVID-19. The prospective study material was composed of cDNA or gDNA derived from T cells, B-cell-depleted T cells, or PBMCs. Deeply sampled blood TCRbeta repertoires from subjects exposed to, actively infected with, or recovered from COVID-19 were included in the dataset. The repertoires were released in a freely available public database meant as a resource for research on the immune response to SARS-CoV-2. Samples came from the ongoing ImmuneRACE study (first 160 participants) plus 1,254 subjects from 6 global collaborators. Sample metadata almost always included a de-identified subject ID, COVID-19 status, age in years and sex. HLA class I and class II types, where available, came from metadata supplied by the sample provider rather than from assay-based typing. Broad study findings and their caveats: The quantity of clinical and demographic metadata differed by source and by participant and was supplied without curation.

A second Seattle source provided samples from volunteer blood donors who had recovered from COVID-19. Each collaborating institution followed its own protocols to collect whole blood in K2EDTA tubes. For TCRbeta analysis, collaborators shipped samples in one of three forms: frozen whole blood, isolated PBMCs, or DNA extracted from either of those sample types. TCRbeta CDR3 regions were amplified from genomic DNA by means of the immunoSEQ Assay, a bias-controlled multiplex PCR. Concerning the study's data processing: Nucleated cell counts per sample were estimated from amplification of reference gene primers within the assay. To quantify the absolute abundance of each unique TCRbeta CDR3 rearrangement, sequence reads were collapsed and filtered. Productive Simpson clonality was computed per sample as the square root of Simpson's diversity index over productive rearrangements. TCRdb obtained this table from immuneACCESS and retained in-frame rearrangements with V and J assigned. These tables miss some clones; where compared with another copy, unresolved V genes account for less than half of the shortfall, and the remainder is unexplained. The V and J calls and clone size were taken over from that table, and D and trimming were inferred from the DNA. The sample yields a few hundred thousand clones; 80% to 90% were counted once. Around 5.5% of the sample is held by the ten biggest clonotypes.

At the junction V is shortened by 0 bases and J by 6 bases, with 12 bases in between. Sequences MNHEY (CDR1) and SMNVEV (CDR2) are obtained from the germline V gene (reference sequence). The CDR3 numbers 15 residues from cysteine through phenylalanine. CDR3 DNA only is kept here, 45 bases in frame from base 1. The rearranged segments are TRBV27 and TRBJ2-1, with a tentative D gene TRBD2 over 7 matching bases. This TCR came from a woman between 55 and 75 years old who had recovered from COVID-19. The sequenced material came from peripheral blood. The nucleotide sequence reads as follows: TGTGCCAGCAGTTTATCGCTCGGGGGGCTCAATGAGCAGTTCTTC. The translation is CASSLSLGGLNEQFF.